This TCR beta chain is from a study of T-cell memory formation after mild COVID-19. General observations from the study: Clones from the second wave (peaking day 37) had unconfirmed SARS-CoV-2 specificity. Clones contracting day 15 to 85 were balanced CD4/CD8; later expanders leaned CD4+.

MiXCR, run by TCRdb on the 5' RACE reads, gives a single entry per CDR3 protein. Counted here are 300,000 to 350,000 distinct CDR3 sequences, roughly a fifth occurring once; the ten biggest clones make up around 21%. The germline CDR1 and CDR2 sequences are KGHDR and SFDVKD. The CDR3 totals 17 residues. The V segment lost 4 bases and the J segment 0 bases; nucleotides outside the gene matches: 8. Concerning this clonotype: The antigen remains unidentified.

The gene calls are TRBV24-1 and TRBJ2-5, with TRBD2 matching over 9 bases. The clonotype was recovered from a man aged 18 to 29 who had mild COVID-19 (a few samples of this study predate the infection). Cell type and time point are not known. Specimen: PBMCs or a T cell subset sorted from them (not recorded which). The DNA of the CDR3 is TGTGCCACCAGTGACTCTGCTAGCGGGGCCTACCAAGAGACCCAGTACTTC. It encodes CATSDSASGAYQETQYF.